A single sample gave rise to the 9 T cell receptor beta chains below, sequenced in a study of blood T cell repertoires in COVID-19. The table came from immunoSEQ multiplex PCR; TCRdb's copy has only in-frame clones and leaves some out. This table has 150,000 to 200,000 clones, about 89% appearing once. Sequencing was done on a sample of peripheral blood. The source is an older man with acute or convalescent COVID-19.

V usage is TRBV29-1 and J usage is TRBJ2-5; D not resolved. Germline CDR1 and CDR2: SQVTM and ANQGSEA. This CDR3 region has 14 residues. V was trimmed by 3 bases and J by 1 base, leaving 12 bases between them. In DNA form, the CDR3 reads TGCAGCGTTGATCCTACAGCTTTCCAAGAGACCCAGTACTTC. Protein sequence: CSVDPTAFQETQYF. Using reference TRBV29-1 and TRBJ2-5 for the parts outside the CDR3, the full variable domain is SAVISQKPSRDICQRGTSLTIQCQVDSQVTMMFWYRQQPGQSLTLIATANQGSEATYESGFVIDKFPISRPNLTFSTLTVSNMSPEDSSIYLCSVDPTAFQETQYFGPGTRLLVL.

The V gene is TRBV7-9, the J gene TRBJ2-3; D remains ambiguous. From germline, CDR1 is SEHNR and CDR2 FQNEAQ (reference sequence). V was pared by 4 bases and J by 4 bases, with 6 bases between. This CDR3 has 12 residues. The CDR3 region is CASSWLPDTQYF. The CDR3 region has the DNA TGTGCCAGCAGCTGGCTTCCAGATACGCAGTATTTT.

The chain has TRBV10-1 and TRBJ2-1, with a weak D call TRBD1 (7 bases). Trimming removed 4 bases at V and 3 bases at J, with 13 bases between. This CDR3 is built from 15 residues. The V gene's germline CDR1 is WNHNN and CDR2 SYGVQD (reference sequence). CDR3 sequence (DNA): TGCGCCAGCAGTGTAGGAGGGGGCCTCTACAATGAGCAGTTCTTC. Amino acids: CASSVGGGLYNEQFF.

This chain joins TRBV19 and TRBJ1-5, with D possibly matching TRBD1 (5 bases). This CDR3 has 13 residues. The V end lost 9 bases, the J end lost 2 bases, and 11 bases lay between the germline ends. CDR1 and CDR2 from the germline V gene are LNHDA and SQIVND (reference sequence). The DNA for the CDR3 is TGTGCCAGGGACACTCTCCGCAATCAGCCCCAGCATTTT. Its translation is CARDTLRNQPQHF.

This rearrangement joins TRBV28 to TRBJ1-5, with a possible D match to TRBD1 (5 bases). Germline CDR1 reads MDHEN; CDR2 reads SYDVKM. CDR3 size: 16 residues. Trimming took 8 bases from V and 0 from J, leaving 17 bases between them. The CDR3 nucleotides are TGTGCCAGCCGACCGGCCGGGGACTATAGCAATCAGCCCCAGCATTTT. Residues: CASRPAGDYSNQPQHF.

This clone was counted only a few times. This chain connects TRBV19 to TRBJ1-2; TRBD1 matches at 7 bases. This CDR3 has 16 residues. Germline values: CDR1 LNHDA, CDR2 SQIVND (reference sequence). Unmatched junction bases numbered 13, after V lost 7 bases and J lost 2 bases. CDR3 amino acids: CASTLFPGQQNYGYTF. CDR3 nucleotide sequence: TGTGCCAGTACCCTCTTTCCGGGACAGCAAAACTATGGCTACACCTTC.

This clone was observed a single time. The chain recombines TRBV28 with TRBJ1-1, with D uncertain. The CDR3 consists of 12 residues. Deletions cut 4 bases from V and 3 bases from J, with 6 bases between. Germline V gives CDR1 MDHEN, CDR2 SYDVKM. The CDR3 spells CASSSGYTEAFF. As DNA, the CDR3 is TGTGCCAGCAGTTCGGGGTACACTGAAGCTTTCTTT.

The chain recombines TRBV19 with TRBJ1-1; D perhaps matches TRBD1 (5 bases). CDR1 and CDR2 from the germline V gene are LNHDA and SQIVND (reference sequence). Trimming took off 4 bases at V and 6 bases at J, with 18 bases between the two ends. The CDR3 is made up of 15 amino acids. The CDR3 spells CASSKGSGRTPEAFF. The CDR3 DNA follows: TGTGCCAGTAGTAAGGGGTCAGGTAGGACCCCTGAAGCTTTCTTT.

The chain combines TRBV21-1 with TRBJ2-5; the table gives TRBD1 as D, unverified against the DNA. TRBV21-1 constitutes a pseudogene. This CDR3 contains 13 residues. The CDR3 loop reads CASSKERGETQYF. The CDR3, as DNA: TGTGCCAGCAGCAAAGAAAGGGGGGAGACCCAGTACTTC.